The sequence of this T cell receptor (beta chain) was determined in a study of vaccination and CD4 T cells after COVID-19. Study summary: Each post-COVID sample was drawn after diagnosis, and the median interval was around 100 days (range 35 to 161).

Trimming took 0 bases from V and 3 from J, leaving 8 bases between them. The V gene's germline CDR1 is MGHRA and CDR2 YSYEKL. This CDR3 has 15 amino acids. General observations from the study: Spike mono-reactive status applied to 304 of 307 vaccine-specific clones in convalescent patients.

Specified treatment: roughly 11-day PBMC culture with coronavirus spike peptide pools or control peptides (ViraFEST assay). Of note for this clonotype: Its antigen is not identified.

Cultured CD4+ T-cell DNA underwent Oncomine TCR Beta short-read sequencing. Scientists extracted genomic DNA from CD4+ T cells grown in culture. TCRdb used MiXCR to reprocess the PCR reads, holding one entry per CDR3 protein. The sample lists some 18,000 distinct CDR3 sequences, 43% occurring once. This TCR was recovered from a human donor who had recovered from COVID-19. V and J are TRBV4-1 and TRBJ2-2; perhaps TRBD2 as D (6 bases). This material consisted of CD4+ T cells from blood, cultured in vitro, taken after SARS-CoV-2 vaccination. The chain's CDR3 is CASSQDSGYTGELFF. Here the CDR3 DNA reads TGCGCCAGCAGCCAAGATAGCGGATACACCGGGGAGCTGTTTTTT.